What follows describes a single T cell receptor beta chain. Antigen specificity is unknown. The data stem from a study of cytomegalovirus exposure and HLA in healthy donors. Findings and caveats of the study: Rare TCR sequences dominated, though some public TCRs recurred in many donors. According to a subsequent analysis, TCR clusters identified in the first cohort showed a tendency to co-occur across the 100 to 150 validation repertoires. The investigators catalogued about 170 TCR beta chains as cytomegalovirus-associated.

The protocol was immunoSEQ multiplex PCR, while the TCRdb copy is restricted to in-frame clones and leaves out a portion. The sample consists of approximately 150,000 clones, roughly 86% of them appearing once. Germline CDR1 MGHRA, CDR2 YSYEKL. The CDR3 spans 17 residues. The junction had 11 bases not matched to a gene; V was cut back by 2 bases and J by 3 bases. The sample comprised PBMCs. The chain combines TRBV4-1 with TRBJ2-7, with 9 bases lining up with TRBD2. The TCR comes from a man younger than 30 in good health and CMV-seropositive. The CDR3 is CASSQREGLAASYEQYF. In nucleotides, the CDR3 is TGCGCCAGCAGCCAACGGGAGGGACTAGCTGCAAGCTACGAGCAGTACTTC.